Listed below are T cell receptor beta chains from one sample, sequenced in a study of blood T cells in healthy people across ages. TCRdb reanalysed the 5' RACE reads using MiXCR and keeps one entry per CDR3 protein. The table includes just over 800,000 distinct CDR3 sequences, less than 80% detected once. The sequencing input was blood. The source of these receptors is a man aged 25 to 40 in good health. CDR3s include the opening cysteine and the closing phenylalanine or tryptophan. D genes are given only for firm matches. A row's size may be missing; if present it is once, few, many or a size class.

V gene	clone size	D gene	J gene	CDR3 protein	CDR3 DNA
TRBV3-1	.	.	TRBJ2-5	CASSQEGLWTQYF	TGTGCCAGCAGCCAAGAGGGCCTATGGACCCAGTACTTC
TRBV13	.	TRBD2	TRBJ2-5	CASELAGERETQYF	TGTGCCAGCGAACTAGCGGGCGAAAGGGAGACCCAGTACTTC
TRBV19	few	.	TRBJ1-1	CASTESAGNTEAFF	TGTGCCAGCACCGAATCTGCGGGGAACACTGAAGCTTTCTTT
TRBV9	few	.	TRBJ2-5	CASSVAGRALLETQYF	TGTGCCAGCAGCGTAGCGGGACGGGCCCTCCTGGAGACCCAGTACTTC
TRBV11-3	.	TRBD2	TRBJ2-5	CASSKAGGMGETQYF	TGTGCCAGCAGTAAAGCGGGGGGAATGGGGGAGACCCAGTACTTC
TRBV6-5	.	TRBD2	TRBJ2-1	CASEASGGAGEQFF	TGTGCCAGCGAAGCTAGCGGGGGGGCAGGTGAGCAGTTCTTC
TRBV10-3	few	.	TRBJ2-3	CAIGSGLSIGDTQYF	TGTGCCATCGGTTCGGGATTGTCCATCGGAGATACGCAGTATTTT
TRBV12-3/TRBV12-4	.	.	TRBJ2-3	CASRRSADLTDTQYF	TGTGCCAGCCGTCGTAGTGCGGACCTCACAGATACGCAGTATTTT
TRBV28	.	TRBD1	TRBJ2-4	CASSFSGQGYRNIQYF	TGTGCCAGCAGTTTTAGCGGACAGGGATATCGGAACATTCAGTACTTC
TRBV25-1	few	.	TRBJ1-2	CASSARGADYYTF	TGTGCCAGCAGTGCTAGGGGGGCAGACTACTACACCTTC
TRBV29-1	.	.	TRBJ2-7	CSVDDPGSYEQYF	TGCAGCGTTGATGACCCTGGCTCCTACGAGCAGTACTTC
TRBV5-1	.	.	TRBJ1-2	CASRKGRADGYTF	TGCGCCAGCAGGAAGGGTCGGGCTGATGGCTACACCTTC
TRBV4-2	few	.	TRBJ2-5	CASSQPTDSLGEQYF	TGTGCCAGCAGCCAACCTACGGACAGCTTGGGGGAGCAGTACTTC
TRBV27	few	.	TRBJ2-5	CASSVRFEETQYF	TGTGCCAGCAGCGTACGGTTCGAAGAGACCCAGTACTTC
TRBV29-1	few	.	TRBJ2-6	CSVEDRVGANVLTF	TGCAGCGTTGAAGACCGGGTTGGGGCCAACGTCCTGACTTTC
TRBV29-1	.	TRBD2	TRBJ2-7	CSVAEGGGGEQYF	TGCAGCGTTGCCGAGGGAGGCGGGGGCGAGCAGTACTTC
TRBV27	.	.	TRBJ2-5	CASSARRVGRETQYF	TGTGCCAGCAGTGCGAGAAGAGTTGGCAGGGAGACCCAGTACTTC
TRBV5-1	few	.	TRBJ2-5	CASSLASRVGQTQYF	TGCGCCAGCAGCTTGGCATCCAGGGTGGGACAGACCCAGTACTTC
TRBV28	.	.	TRBJ2-3	CASLEYNTDTQYF	TGTGCCAGTTTGGAGTATAACACAGATACGCAGTATTTT
TRBV3-1	.	.	TRBJ2-7	CASSQQKRSSYEQYF	TGTGCCAGCAGCCAGCAAAAGAGGAGCTCCTACGAGCAGTACTTC
TRBV4-3	.	.	TRBJ1-2	CASSQVLTANPYGYTF	TGCGCCAGCAGCCAAGTACTGACAGCCAACCCCTATGGCTACACCTTC
TRBV10-3	.	.	TRBJ1-2	CAISESGPGGYGYTF	TGTGCCATCAGTGAGTCCGGCCCGGGGGGCTATGGCTACACCTTC
TRBV6-1	.	.	TRBJ1-5	CASRGGGSNQPQHF	TGTGCCAGCAGGGGCGGGGGAAGCAATCAGCCCCAGCATTTT
TRBV7-8	.	.	TRBJ2-7	CASSSHASGVAYEQYF	TGTGCCAGCAGCTCCCACGCCTCAGGGGTGGCCTACGAGCAGTACTTC
TRBV7-2	.	.	TRBJ2-4	CASSFMLPHHKTPTAYF	TGTGCCAGCAGCTTTATGTTACCTCACCATAAAACCCCCACGGCGTACTTC
TRBV6-1	.	.	TRBJ2-7	CASRRAGVSSYEQYF	TGTGCCAGCAGACGCGCAGGGGTTAGCTCCTACGAGCAGTACTTC
TRBV7-9	few	.	TRBJ1-1	CASTPWTVNTEAFF	TGTGCCAGCACCCCGTGGACAGTAAACACTGAAGCTTTCTTT
TRBV12-3/TRBV12-4	once	.	TRBJ2-6	CASSLGGQGANVLTF	TGTGCCAGCAGTTTGGGGGGGCAAGGGGCCAACGTCCTGACTTTC
TRBV6-5	.	TRBD1	TRBJ2-7	CASSRDGDRGDEQYF	TGTGCCAGCAGCCGTGACGGGGACAGGGGCGACGAGCAGTACTTC
TRBV10-3	.	.	TRBJ2-4	CAISEAENIQYF	TGTGCCATCAGTGAGGCGGAAAACATTCAGTACTTC
TRBV29-1	few	.	TRBJ2-1	CSVPSSGLVNEQFF	TGCAGCGTCCCTAGCTCGGGGTTAGTGAATGAGCAGTTCTTC
TRBV6-5	.	TRBD1	TRBJ2-3	CASSYRRDRGSSTDTQYF	TGTGCCAGCAGTTACCGTCGGGACAGGGGTTCTAGCACAGATACGCAGTATTTT
TRBV30	.	.	TRBJ2-7	CAGDSSYEQYF	TGTGCCGGGGACTCATCCTACGAGCAGTACTTC
TRBV4-3	few	TRBD1	TRBJ2-7	CASSHIGQGVLEQYF	TGCGCCAGCAGCCACATAGGACAGGGGGTTCTCGAGCAGTACTTC
TRBV25-1	few	.	TRBJ1-6	CASSTTGASPLHF	TGTGCCAGCAGTACGACAGGTGCCTCACCCCTCCACTTT
TRBV15	.	.	TRBJ2-6	CATSRDLGGGANVLTF	TGTGCCACCAGCAGAGATCTGGGGGGTGGGGCCAACGTCCTGACTTTC
TRBV6-5	.	.	TRBJ1-4	CASSYEPGLPTANEKLFF	TGTGCCAGCAGTTACGAACCGGGCCTTCCGACAGCTAATGAAAAACTGTTTTTT
TRBV6-2/TRBV6-3	.	.	TRBJ1-2	CASGHRVYGYTF	TGTGCCAGCGGGCACAGGGTCTACGGCTACACCTTC
TRBV12-3/TRBV12-4	.	TRBD2	TRBJ2-1	CASRLAGGNNEQFF	TGTGCCAGCAGACTAGCGGGGGGTAACAATGAGCAGTTCTTC
TRBV12-3/TRBV12-4	few	TRBD2	TRBJ2-3	CASSWGLAGLTDTQYF	TGTGCCAGCAGTTGGGGACTAGCGGGGTTAACAGATACGCAGTATTTT
TRBV6-2/TRBV6-3	.	TRBD1	TRBJ2-2	CASSPLGQLDTGELFF	TGTGCCAGCAGTCCTTTGGGACAGCTAGACACCGGGGAGCTGTTTTTT
TRBV6-2/TRBV6-3	.	.	TRBJ1-5	CASSWLDVPYSNQPQHF	TGTGCCAGCAGTTGGCTGGACGTACCTTATAGCAATCAGCCCCAGCATTTT
TRBV6-5	.	.	TRBJ1-2	CASSYTLMGSGYTF	TGTGCCAGCAGTTACACCCTGATGGGGAGCGGCTACACCTTC
TRBV4-1	.	.	TRBJ2-7	CASSARDGPYEQYF	TGCGCCAGCAGCGCCCGGGACGGCCCTTACGAGCAGTACTTC
TRBV6-6	.	.	TRBJ1-1	CASTHPPTSEGAFF	TGTGCCAGCACCCACCCACCGACCTCGGAGGGAGCTTTCTTT
TRBV7-2	.	.	TRBJ2-7	CASSLSRQGGSYEQYF	TGTGCCAGCAGCTTATCTCGACAGGGAGGCTCCTACGAGCAGTACTTC
TRBV3-1	.	.	TRBJ2-2	CANSQRGSYTGELFF	TGTGCCAACAGCCAACGGGGCTCGTACACCGGGGAGCTGTTTTTT
TRBV30	.	.	TRBJ2-5	CAWSRQETQYF	TGTGCCTGGAGCAGACAAGAGACCCAGTACTTC
TRBV12-3/TRBV12-4	.	TRBD2	TRBJ2-1	CASSDQAGLNYNEQFF	TGTGCCAGCAGTGACCAAGCGGGACTGAACTACAATGAGCAGTTCTTC
TRBV20-1	.	TRBD2	TRBJ2-1	CSASGGGYNEQFF	TGCAGTGCTAGCGGCGGGGGGTACAATGAGCAGTTCTTC
TRBV27	few	.	TRBJ1-2	CASSPPGLTYGYTF	TGTGCCAGCAGCCCCCCGGGACTGACCTATGGCTACACCTTC